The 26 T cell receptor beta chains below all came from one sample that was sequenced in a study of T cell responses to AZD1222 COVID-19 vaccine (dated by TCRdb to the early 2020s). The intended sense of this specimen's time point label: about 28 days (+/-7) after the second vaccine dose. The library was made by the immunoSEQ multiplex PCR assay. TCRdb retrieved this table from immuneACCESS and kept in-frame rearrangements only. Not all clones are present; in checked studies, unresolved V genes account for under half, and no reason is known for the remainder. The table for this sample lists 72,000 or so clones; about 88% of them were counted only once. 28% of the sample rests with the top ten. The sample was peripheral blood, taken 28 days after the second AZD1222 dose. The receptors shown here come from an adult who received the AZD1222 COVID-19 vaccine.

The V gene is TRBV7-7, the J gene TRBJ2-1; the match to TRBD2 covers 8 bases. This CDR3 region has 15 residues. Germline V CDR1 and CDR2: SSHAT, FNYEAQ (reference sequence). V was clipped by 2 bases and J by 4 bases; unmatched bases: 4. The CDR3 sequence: CASSLHRGGYNEQFF. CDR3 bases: TGTGCCAGCAGCTTACATCGGGGGGGGTACAATGAGCAGTTCTTC.

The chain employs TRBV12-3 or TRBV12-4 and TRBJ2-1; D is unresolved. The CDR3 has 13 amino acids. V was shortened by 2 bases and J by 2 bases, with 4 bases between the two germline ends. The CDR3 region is CASSLTTYNEQFF. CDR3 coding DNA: TGTGCCAGCAGTTTAACGACCTACAATGAGCAGTTCTTC.

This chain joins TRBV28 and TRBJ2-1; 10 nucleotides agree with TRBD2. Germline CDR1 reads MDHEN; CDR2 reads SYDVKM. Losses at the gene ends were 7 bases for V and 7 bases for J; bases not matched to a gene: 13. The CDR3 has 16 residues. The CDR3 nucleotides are TGTGCCAGCACCCCCCGACAGCGGGAGGGCCTGAATGAGCAGTTCTTC. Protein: CASTPRQREGLNEQFF. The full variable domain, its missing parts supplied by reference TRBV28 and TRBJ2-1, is DVKVTQSSRYLVKRTGEKVFLECVQDMDHENMFWYRQDPGLGLRLIYFSYDVKMKEKGDIPEGYSVSREKKERFSLILESASTNQTSMYLCASTPRQREGLNEQFFGPGTRLTVL.

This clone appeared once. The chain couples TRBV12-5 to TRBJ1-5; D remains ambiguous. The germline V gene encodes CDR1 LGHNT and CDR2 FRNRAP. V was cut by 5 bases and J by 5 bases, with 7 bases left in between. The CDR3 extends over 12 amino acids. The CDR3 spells CASGENYQPQHF. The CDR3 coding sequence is TGTGCTAGTGGTGAAAATTATCAGCCCCAGCATTTT.

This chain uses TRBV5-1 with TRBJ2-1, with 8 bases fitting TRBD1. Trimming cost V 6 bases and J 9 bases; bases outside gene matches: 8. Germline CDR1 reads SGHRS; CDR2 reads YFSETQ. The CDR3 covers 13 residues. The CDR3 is CASNGQGAGEQFF. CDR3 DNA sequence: TGCGCCAGCAATGGGCAGGGGGCCGGTGAGCAGTTCTTC.

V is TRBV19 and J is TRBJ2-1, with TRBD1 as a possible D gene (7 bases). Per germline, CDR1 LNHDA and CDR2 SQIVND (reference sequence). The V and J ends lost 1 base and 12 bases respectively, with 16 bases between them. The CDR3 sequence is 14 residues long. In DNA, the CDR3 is TGTGCCAGTAGTATAGGGGGGGACAGATTTGTGCAGTTCTTC. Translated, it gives CASSIGGDRFVQFF.

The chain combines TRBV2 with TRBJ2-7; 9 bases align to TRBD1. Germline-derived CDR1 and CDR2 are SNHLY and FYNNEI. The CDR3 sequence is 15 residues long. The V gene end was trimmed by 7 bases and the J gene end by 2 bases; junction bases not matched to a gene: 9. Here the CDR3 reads CASTRRDREAYEQYF. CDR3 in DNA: TGTGCCAGCACACGCCGGGACAGGGAGGCCTACGAGCAGTACTTC.

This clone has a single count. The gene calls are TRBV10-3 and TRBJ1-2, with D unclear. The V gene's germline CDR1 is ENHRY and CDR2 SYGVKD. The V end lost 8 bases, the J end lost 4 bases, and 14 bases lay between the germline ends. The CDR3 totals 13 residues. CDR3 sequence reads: CAIYREDGYGYTF. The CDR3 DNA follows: TGTGCCATCTATCGCGAGGACGGCTATGGCTACACCTTC.

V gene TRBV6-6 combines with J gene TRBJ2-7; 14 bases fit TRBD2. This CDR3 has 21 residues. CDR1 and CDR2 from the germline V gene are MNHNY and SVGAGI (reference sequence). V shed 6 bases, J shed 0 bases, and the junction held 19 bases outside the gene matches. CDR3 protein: CASSSGTSGSYPRESSYEQYF. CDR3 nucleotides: TGTGCCAGCAGCTCCGGGACTAGCGGGAGTTACCCGAGGGAAAGCTCCTACGAGCAGTACTTC.

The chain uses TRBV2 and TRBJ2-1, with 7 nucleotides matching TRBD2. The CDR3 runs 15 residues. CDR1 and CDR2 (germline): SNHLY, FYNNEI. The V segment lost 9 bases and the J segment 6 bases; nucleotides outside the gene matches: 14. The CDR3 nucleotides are TGTGCCAGAGGCCCCGGGGTCGCTAGCGGCAATGAGCAGTTCTTC. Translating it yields CARGPGVASGNEQFF.

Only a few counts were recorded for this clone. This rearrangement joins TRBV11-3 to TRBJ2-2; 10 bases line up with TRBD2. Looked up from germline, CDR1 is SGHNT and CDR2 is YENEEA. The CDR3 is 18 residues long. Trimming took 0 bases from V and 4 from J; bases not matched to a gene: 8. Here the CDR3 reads CASSLDLRAGGPTGELFF. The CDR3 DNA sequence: TGTGCCAGCAGCTTAGATCTTAGAGCGGGAGGGCCCACCGGGGAGCTGTTTTTT.

The CDR3 nucleotides read TGTGCCAGCAGTTCCCCCGTTCCTAGCGTTGAGCAGTTCTTC. Encoded protein: CASSSPVPSVEQFF. The gene calls are TRBV6-5 and TRBJ2-1; D might be TRBD2 (6 bases). V was shortened by 4 bases and J by 9 bases, with 16 bases between the two germline ends. Per germline, CDR1 MNHEY and CDR2 SVGAGI. This CDR3 spans 14 amino acids.

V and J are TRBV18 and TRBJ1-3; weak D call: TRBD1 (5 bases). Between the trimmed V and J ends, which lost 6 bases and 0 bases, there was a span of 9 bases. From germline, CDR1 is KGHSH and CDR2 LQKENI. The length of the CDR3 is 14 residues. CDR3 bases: TGTGCCAGCTCCGGGGACCTCTCTGGAAACACCATATATTTT. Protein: CASSGDLSGNTIYF.

The CDR3 nucleotides read TGTGCCAGTAGTATCTCCATCGCGGGACGAGGGAATCAGCCCCAGCATTTT. Translating it yields CASSISIAGRGNQPQHF. This chain links TRBV19 with TRBJ1-5, with a tentative D call TRBD1 (5 bases). The CDR3 runs 17 residues. The V end lost 3 bases, the J end lost 4 bases, and 19 bases lay between the germline ends. From germline, CDR1 is LNHDA and CDR2 SQIVND (reference sequence). The entire variable domain, with the rest obtained from reference TRBV19 and TRBJ1-5, is as follows: DGGITQSPKYLFRKEGQNVTLSCEQNLNHDAMYWYRQDPGQGLRLIYYSQIVNDFQKGDIAEGYSVSREKKESFPLTVTSAQKNPTAFYLCASSISIAGRGNQPQHFGDGTRLSIL.

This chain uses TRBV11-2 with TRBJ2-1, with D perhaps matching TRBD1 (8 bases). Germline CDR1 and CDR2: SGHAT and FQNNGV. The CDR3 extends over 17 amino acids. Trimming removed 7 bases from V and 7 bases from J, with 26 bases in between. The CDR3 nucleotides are TGTGCCAGCACCCAGGGGGCTAGCGGAGGGGGTTGGAATGAGCAGTTCTTC. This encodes CASTQGASGGGWNEQFF. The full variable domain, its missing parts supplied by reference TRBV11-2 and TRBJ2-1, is EAGVAQSPRYKIIEKRQSVAFWCNPISGHATLYWYQQILGQGPKLLIQFQNNGVVDDSQLPKDRFSAERLKGVDSTLKIQPAKLEDSAVYLCASTQGASGGGWNEQFFGPGTRLTVL.

The CDR3 DNA follows: TGTGCCATCAGTGGGGACCACCAGCTTAGCACAGATACGCAGTATTTT. Translation gives CAISGDHQLSTDTQYF. V and J are TRBV10-3 and TRBJ2-3, with D perhaps TRBD1 or TRBD2 (5 bases each). The germline V gene has CDR1 ENHRY and CDR2 SYGVKD. Trimming removed 4 bases at V and 0 bases at J, with 14 bases between. This CDR3 has 16 residues.

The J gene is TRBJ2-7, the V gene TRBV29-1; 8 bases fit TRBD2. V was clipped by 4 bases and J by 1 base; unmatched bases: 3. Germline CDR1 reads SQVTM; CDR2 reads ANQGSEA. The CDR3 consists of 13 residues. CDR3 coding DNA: TGCAGCGTTGGGGTAGCGGGATCCTACGAGCAGTACTTC. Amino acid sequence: CSVGVAGSYEQYF.

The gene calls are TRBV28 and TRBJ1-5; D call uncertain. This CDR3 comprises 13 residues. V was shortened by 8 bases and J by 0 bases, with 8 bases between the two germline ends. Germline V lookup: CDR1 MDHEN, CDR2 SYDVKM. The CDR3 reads CASGWYSNQPQHF. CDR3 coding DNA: TGTGCCAGCGGGTGGTATAGCAATCAGCCCCAGCATTTT.

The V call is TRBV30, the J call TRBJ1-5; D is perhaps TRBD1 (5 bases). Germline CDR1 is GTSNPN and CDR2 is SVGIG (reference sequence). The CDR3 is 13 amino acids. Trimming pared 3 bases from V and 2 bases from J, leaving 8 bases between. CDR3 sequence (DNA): TGTGCCTGGAGGACGGGGGGCAATCAGCCCCAGCATTTT. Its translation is CAWRTGGNQPQHF.

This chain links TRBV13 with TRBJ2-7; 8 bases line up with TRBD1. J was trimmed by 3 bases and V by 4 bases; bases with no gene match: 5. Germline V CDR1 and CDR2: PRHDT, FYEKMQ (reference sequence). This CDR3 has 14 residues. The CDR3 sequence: CASSSQGAVYEQYF. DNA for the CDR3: TGTGCCAGCAGCTCCCAGGGGGCGGTCTACGAGCAGTACTTC.

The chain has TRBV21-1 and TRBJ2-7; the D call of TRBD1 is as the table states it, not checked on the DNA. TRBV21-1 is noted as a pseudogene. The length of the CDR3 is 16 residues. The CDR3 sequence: CASSRPRDRVIYEQYF. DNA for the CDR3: TGTGCCAGCAGCCGCCCCAGGGACAGGGTAATCTACGAGCAGTACTTC.

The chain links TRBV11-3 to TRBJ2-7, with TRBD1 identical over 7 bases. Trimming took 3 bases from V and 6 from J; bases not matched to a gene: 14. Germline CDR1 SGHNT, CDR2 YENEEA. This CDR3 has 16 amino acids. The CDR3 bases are TGTGCCAGCAGCTTCCGGACAGGACCGACTACGGGCGAGCAGTACTTC. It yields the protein CASSFRTGPTTGEQYF.

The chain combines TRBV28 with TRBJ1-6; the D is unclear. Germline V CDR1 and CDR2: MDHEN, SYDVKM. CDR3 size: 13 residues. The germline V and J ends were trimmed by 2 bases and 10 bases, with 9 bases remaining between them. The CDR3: CASSLTVGSPLHF. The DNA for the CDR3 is TGTGCCAGCAGTTTAACCGTCGGATCACCCCTCCACTTT.

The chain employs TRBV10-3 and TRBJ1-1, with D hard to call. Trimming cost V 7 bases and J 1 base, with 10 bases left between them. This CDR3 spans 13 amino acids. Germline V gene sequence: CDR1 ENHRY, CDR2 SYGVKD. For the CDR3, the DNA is TGTGCCATCACCGACCCCCAGAACACTGAAGCTTTCTTT. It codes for CAITDPQNTEAFF.

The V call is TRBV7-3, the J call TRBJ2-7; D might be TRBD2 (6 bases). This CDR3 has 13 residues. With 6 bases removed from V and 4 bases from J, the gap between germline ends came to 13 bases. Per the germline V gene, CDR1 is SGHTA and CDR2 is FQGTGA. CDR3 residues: CASSSSSGYEQYF. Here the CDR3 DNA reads TGTGCCAGCAGTTCGAGTAGCGGATACGAGCAGTACTTC.

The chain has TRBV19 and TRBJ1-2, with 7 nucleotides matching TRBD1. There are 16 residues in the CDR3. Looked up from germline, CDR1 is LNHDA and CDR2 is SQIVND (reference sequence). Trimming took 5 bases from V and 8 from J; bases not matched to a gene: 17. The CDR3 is CASSHPAKGQFGGYTF. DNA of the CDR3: TGTGCCAGTAGTCACCCCGCCAAGGGACAGTTTGGAGGCTACACCTTC. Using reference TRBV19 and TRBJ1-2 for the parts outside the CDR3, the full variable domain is DGGITQSPKYLFRKEGQNVTLSCEQNLNHDAMYWYRQDPGQGLRLIYYSQIVNDFQKGDIAEGYSVSREKKESFPLTVTSAQKNPTAFYLCASSHPAKGQFGGYTFGSGTRLTVV.